These 23 T cell receptor beta chains were all obtained from the same sample, sequenced in a study of T cell responses to AZD1222 COVID-19 vaccine. Repertoires were generated with immunoSEQ multiplex PCR, while TCRdb's copy carries only in-frame clones and drops some. The table lists 150,000 to 200,000 clones, 94% of them singletons. Sequencing used peripheral blood, obtained on day 0 of AZD1222 vaccination. The origin of the receptors is an adult in good health.

The count of this clone is one. The V gene is TRBV5-5, the J gene TRBJ2-2; D is uncertain. Germline CDR1 and CDR2: SGHKS and YYEKEE (reference sequence). This CDR3 is built from 13 residues. V was clipped by 2 bases and J by 5 bases, with 7 bases between them. CDR3 DNA sequence: TGTGCCAGCAGCTTTGGTCGTACCGGGGAGCTGTTTTTT. Translating gives CASSFGRTGELFF.

The chain uses TRBV6-5 and TRBJ1-2; D unresolved. The V end was cut by 2 bases, the J end by 6 bases, with 13 bases between. The CDR3 covers 14 residues. Per the germline V gene, CDR1 is MNHEY and CDR2 is SVGAGI. In nucleotides, the CDR3 is TGTGCCAGCAGTTACCCCCCGGCAGGAAATGGCTACACCTTC. Translating it yields CASSYPPAGNGYTF.

This chain uses TRBV29-1 with TRBJ1-4; unclear D gene. V was trimmed by 5 bases and J by 0 bases, leaving 4 bases between them. Germline lookup yields CDR1 SQVTM and CDR2 ANQGSEA. The CDR3 has 12 residues. The CDR3 sequence: CSVRATNEKLFF. In DNA, the CDR3 is TGCAGCGTTCGGGCAACTAATGAAAAACTGTTTTTT.

CDR3 region: CARSAQETQYF. As DNA, the CDR3 is TGTGCCAGAAGCGCTCAAGAGACCCAGTACTTC. The V and J genes are TRBV5-3 and TRBJ2-5, with D unclear. TRBV5-3 is classed as an ORF, of uncertain function. V lost 4 bases and J 2 bases, leaving 3 bases between the germline ends. The CDR3 is made up of 11 amino acids.

The chain links TRBV19 to TRBJ1-2; a possible D gene is TRBD1 (5 bases). Germline V gene data show CDR1 as LNHDA and CDR2 as SQIVND (reference sequence). V dropped 6 bases and J dropped 3 bases, with 14 bases sitting between them. The CDR3 extends over 14 amino acids. CDR3 in amino acids: CASSQTEYDYGYTF. In DNA, the CDR3 is TGTGCCAGTAGCCAGACAGAGTACGACTATGGCTACACCTTC.

The gene calls are TRBV6-5 and TRBJ1-1, with no clear D. The V and J ends lost 1 base and 8 bases respectively, with 11 bases between them. Germline CDR1 MNHEY, CDR2 SVGAGI. CDR3 length: 13 residues. The DNA for the CDR3 is TGTGCCAGCAGTTACTTAAGATGGTCGGAAGCTTTCTTT. This sequence encodes CASSYLRWSEAFF.

This clone appeared a single time. This chain links TRBV4-1 with TRBJ1-2; D is ambiguous. Trimming pared 4 bases from V and 0 bases from J, leaving 12 bases between. Per germline, CDR1 MGHRA and CDR2 YSYEKL. The CDR3 sequence is 15 residues long. The CDR3 is CASSPETTTNYGYTF. CDR3 DNA sequence: TGCGCCAGCAGCCCCGAGACTACCACTAACTATGGCTACACCTTC.

Only a few counts were recorded for this clone. The genes are TRBV27 and TRBJ2-6; TRBD2 is a possible D gene (5 bases). The V end lost 3 bases, the J end lost 0 bases, and 15 bases lay between the germline ends. The germline CDR1 and CDR2 sequences are MNHEY and SMNVEV (reference sequence). The CDR3 length is 18 residues. This CDR3 reads CASSFLFEGSSGANVLTF. The CDR3 DNA follows: TGTGCCAGCAGTTTCCTATTCGAGGGTAGCTCTGGGGCCAACGTCCTGACTTTC.

The chain recombines TRBV11-3 with TRBJ1-1, with TRBD1 identical over 7 bases. The CDR3 sequence is 13 residues long. CDR1 SGHNT and CDR2 YENEEA come from the germline V gene. V gave up 6 bases and J gave up 7 bases; unmatched junction bases: 8. CDR3: CASRVQGFGEAFF. CDR3 bases: TGTGCCAGCAGAGTACAGGGGTTCGGTGAAGCTTTCTTT.

V usage is TRBV7-9 and J usage is TRBJ1-2; TRBD1 aligns across 7 bases. The V gene's germline CDR1 is SEHNR and CDR2 FQNEAQ (reference sequence). V shed 1 base, J shed 8 bases, and the junction held 7 bases outside the gene matches. The CDR3 sequence is 14 residues long. The CDR3 sequence: CASSLEGDRRGYTF. The CDR3 coding sequence is TGTGCCAGCAGCTTAGAAGGGGACAGAAGGGGCTACACCTTC.

This clone was detected once. This rearrangement joins TRBV6-2 or TRBV6-3 to TRBJ2-7; TRBD1 matches at 9 bases. The CDR3 runs 17 residues. CDR1 is MNHEY and CDR2 is SVGEGT in the germline V gene. The J segment lost 2 bases and the V segment lost 1 base, leaving 9 bases of the junction unmatched. CDR3 DNA sequence: TGTGCCAGCAGTTACTGGGGGACAGGGAATTTCCCCTACGAGCAGTACTTC. Its translation: CASSYWGTGNFPYEQYF.

A note on this clone: Germline and junction disagree at one end, which may indicate a read error. This sequence joins TRBV4-1 and TRBJ2-3, with TRBD2 identical over 9 bases. From germline, CDR1 is MGHRA and CDR2 YSYEKL. The CDR3 is 15 amino acids. CDR3 amino acids: CARSRRTSGTDTQYF. The CDR3 region has the DNA TGCGCCCGCAGCCGACGGACTAGCGGCACAGATACGCAGTATTTT.

This chain joins TRBV12-5 and TRBJ2-7; perhaps TRBD2 as D (5 bases). The CDR3 is made up of 13 amino acids. The germline gives CDR1 LGHNT, CDR2 FRNRAP. V shed 1 base and J shed 7 bases, with 11 bases lying between them. For the CDR3, the DNA is TGTGCTAGTGGTTTGGGGGAGATTGGAGAGCAGTACTTC. Translating gives CASGLGEIGEQYF.

The chain uses TRBV27 and TRBJ2-7, with unresolved D. This CDR3 is built from 15 residues. Germline V gene sequence: CDR1 MNHEY, CDR2 SMNVEV (reference sequence). Trimming removed 5 bases at V and 5 bases at J, with 19 bases between. CDR3 DNA sequence: TGTGCCAGCAGTCCCCCTTCGGGTACCATCCACGAGCAGTACTTC. Protein sequence: CASSPPSGTIHEQYF.

The CDR3 reads CASHAGGHASGAEAFF. The CDR3 DNA follows: TGCGCCAGCCATGCGGGGGGGCACGCCTCAGGCGCTGAAGCTTTCTTT. The chain employs TRBV5-1 and TRBJ1-1, with a possible D match to TRBD1 (6 bases). Trimming stripped 7 bases from V and 6 bases from J, with 25 bases between. The CDR3 totals 16 residues. Per germline, CDR1 SGHRS and CDR2 YFSETQ.

The rearrangement links TRBV19 to TRBJ2-7; the D is unclear. Germline loops: CDR1 LNHDA, CDR2 SQIVND (reference sequence). With 3 bases removed from V and 4 bases from J, the gap between germline ends came to 10 bases. This CDR3 is built from 13 residues. The CDR3 region has the DNA TGTGCCAGTAGTATGGGAAGGCATTACGAGCAGTACTTC. As protein: CASSMGRHYEQYF.

This chain joins TRBV5-1 and TRBJ1-6; tentatively, D is TRBD1 (5 bases). Trimming left V 4 bases short and J 5 bases short, with 19 bases between. Germline lookup yields CDR1 SGHRS and CDR2 YFSETQ. This CDR3 has 17 residues. The CDR3 coding sequence is TGCGCCAGCAGCGAGCTCCTCACCGGGGCAAATAATTCACCCCTCCACTTT. Protein: CASSELLTGANNSPLHF.

The V gene is TRBV3-1 (or the pseudogene TRBV3-2), the J gene TRBJ1-2; D is ambiguous. The CDR3 is 14 residues long. The V gene's germline CDR1 is LGHDT and CDR2 YNNKEL (reference sequence). The V gene lost 0 bases and the J gene lost 6 bases, with 11 bases spanning the gap. As DNA, the CDR3 is TGTGCCAGCAGCCAAGATCAGGTGGAGGATGGCTACACCTTC. Translating it yields CASSQDQVEDGYTF.

The V and J genes are TRBV7-2 and TRBJ1-2; D call uncertain. Germline V lookup: CDR1 SGHTA, CDR2 FQGNSA. This CDR3 region has 13 residues. Trimming pared 3 bases from V and 6 bases from J, leaving 11 bases between. CDR3 protein: CASSFRWNHGYTF. The CDR3 DNA reads TGTGCCAGCAGCTTTCGCTGGAATCATGGCTACACCTTC.

The chain is built from TRBV5-4 and TRBJ2-3; D gene ambiguous. CDR3 length: 13 amino acids. V dropped 4 bases and J dropped 5 bases, with 11 bases sitting between them. Germline V gene lookup returns CDR1 SGHNT and CDR2 YYREEE (reference sequence). CDR3 residues: CASSIRHLDTQYF. CDR3 DNA: TGTGCCAGCAGCATACGACACTTAGATACGCAGTATTTT.

This clone was detected a few times. V gene TRBV3-1 (or the pseudogene TRBV3-2) combines with J gene TRBJ1-1; D possibly corresponds to TRBD1 (5 bases). The ends were cut back, 8 bases at V and 3 bases at J, with 13 bases in the middle. The CDR3 totals 13 residues. Germline V gene data show CDR1 as LGHDT and CDR2 as YNNKEL (reference sequence). The CDR3 is CASAVQGDTEAFF. In DNA, the CDR3 is TGTGCCAGCGCCGTTCAGGGAGACACTGAAGCTTTCTTT.

The chain uses TRBV6-5 and TRBJ2-3, with 7 bases matching TRBD2. This CDR3 spans 16 amino acids. V lost 2 bases to trimming and J lost 3 bases; unmatched junction nucleotides: 8. Germline CDR1 reads MNHEY; CDR2 reads SVGAGI. Here the CDR3 reads CASSYGPGGATDTQYF. In nucleotides, the CDR3 is TGTGCCAGCAGTTACGGACCGGGAGGAGCTACAGATACGCAGTATTTT.

The V and J genes are TRBV5-1 and TRBJ2-5; D is perhaps TRBD1 (5 bases). The ends were cut back, 0 bases at V and 4 bases at J, with 13 bases in the middle. CDR1 is SGHRS and CDR2 is YFSETQ in the germline V gene. The CDR3 is 15 residues long. The CDR3 region is CASSLVTGKPETQYF. The DNA of the CDR3 is TGCGCCAGCAGCTTGGTAACAGGAAAACCAGAGACCCAGTACTTC.